These 16 T cell receptor beta chains originate from one sample sequenced in a study of regulatory T cells in long-lasting Graves disease. iRepertoire HTBI primers and Arm-PCR of CDR3 regions built TCR beta libraries. TCRdb re-called the multiplex PCR reads with MiXCR, one entry per CDR3 protein. This sample has 650,000 to 850,000 distinct CDR3 sequences; 30% occur once, and the top ten carry around 42%. As for time point: persistent/refractory GD, antithyroid drugs over 5 years with positive TRAb. The TCR library used RNA extracted from PBMCs. The sample here was peripheral blood mononuclear cells (PBMCs), taken when the disease was refractory, from a patient treated with antithyroid drugs. Every receptor here comes from a female donor with Graves disease.

The chain combines TRBV7-3 with TRBJ2-3; 8 bases map to TRBD2. The V gene's germline CDR1 is SGHTA and CDR2 FQGTGA. The CDR3 is 16 residues long. The ends lost 2 bases at V and 0 bases at J; junction bases unmatched: 4. The CDR3 protein is CASSLSSGGSTDTQYF. The CDR3 region has the DNA TGTGCCAGCAGCTTATCCAGCGGGGGAAGCACAGATACGCAGTATTTT.

The chain couples TRBV6-6 to TRBJ1-6; TRBD1 is a possible D gene (6 bases). With 0 bases removed from V and 8 bases from J, the gap between germline ends came to 8 bases. Germline CDR1 reads MNHNY; CDR2 reads SVGAGI (reference sequence). This CDR3 comprises 14 residues. The CDR3 here is CASSYSPGDSPLHF. In nucleotides, the CDR3 is TGTGCCAGCAGTTACTCGCCAGGGGATTCACCCCTCCACTTT.

This sequence joins TRBV29-1 and TRBJ1-1; 8 nucleotides align to TRBD1. Germline V CDR1 and CDR2: SQVTM, ANQGSEA. CDR3 length: 13 amino acids. The ends lost 5 bases at V and 4 bases at J; junction bases unmatched: 6. The CDR3 nucleotides read TGCAGCGTTCCAGGGGGCGGTATCACTGAAGCTTTCTTT. Its protein is CSVPGGGITEAFF.

This clonotype was detected only a few times. This rearrangement joins TRBV6-2 or TRBV6-3 to TRBJ1-3; D remains ambiguous. The V and J ends lost 4 bases and 2 bases respectively, with 12 bases between them. The CDR3 extends over 15 amino acids. From germline, CDR1 is MNHEY and CDR2 SVGEGT. In nucleotides, the CDR3 is TGTGCCAGCAGTTCCCGTGCCCGAGCTGGAAACACCATATATTTT. Its protein product is CASSSRARAGNTIYF.

The chain is built from TRBV11-2 and TRBJ1-4; TRBD1 might be the D (5 bases). This CDR3 comprises 14 residues. The germline V gene has CDR1 SGHAT and CDR2 FQNNGV. V was trimmed by 7 bases and J by 5 bases, leaving 14 bases between them. The CDR3, as DNA: TGTGCCAGCACCTACCGGGGGGGGAATGAAAAACTGTTTTTT. Amino acids: CASTYRGGNEKLFF.

In its sample, this clonotype was seen many times. This chain joins TRBV7-2 and TRBJ2-5; 9 bases are shared with TRBD1. Per the germline V gene, CDR1 is SGHTA and CDR2 is FQGNSA. The length of the CDR3 is 14 residues. The V gene end was trimmed by 5 bases and the J gene end by 8 bases; junction bases not matched to a gene: 9. This CDR3 reads CASSAMRGQGTQYF. The CDR3 bases are TGTGCCAGCAGCGCCATGCGGGGACAGGGAACCCAGTACTTC.

This clonotype has only a few counts. The rearrangement links TRBV12-3 or TRBV12-4 to TRBJ2-2, with D possibly called TRBD1 or TRBD2 (5 bases each). V shed 6 bases and J shed 6 bases, with 14 bases lying between them. This CDR3 has 14 residues. The CDR3 here is CASRVGPRAGELFF. The CDR3, as DNA: TGTGCCAGCAGGGTGGGGCCGAGGGCCGGGGAGCTGTTTTTT.

This clonotype was detected only a few times. The rearrangement links TRBV27 to TRBJ1-1; TRBD1 matches at 7 bases. CDR1 and CDR2 from the germline V gene are MNHEY and SMNVEV (reference sequence). This CDR3 contains 13 residues. The V and J ends lost 5 bases and 7 bases, in that order; junction bases with no gene match: 7. CDR3 DNA sequence: TGTGCCAGCAGTACTGGGACAGCGGGTGAAGCTTTCTTT. It translates to CASSTGTAGEAFF.

This clonotype was counted only a few times. V is TRBV27 and J is TRBJ1-5, with D uncertain. CDR3 size: 17 residues. Trimming took 5 bases from V and 0 from J, leaving 17 bases between them. Germline V gives CDR1 MNHEY, CDR2 SMNVEV (reference sequence). The CDR3 sequence: CASSPSPARVSNQPQHF. The CDR3 region has the DNA TGTGCCAGCAGTCCCTCCCCGGCGAGGGTTAGCAATCAGCCCCAGCATTTT.

This clonotype has more than one count but fewer than ten. The DNA of the CDR3 is TGTGCCAGCAGTTACCTGAGAAATGGGCAGGGACATCAGCCCCAGCATTTT. This sequence encodes CASSYLRNGQGHQPQHF. V and J are TRBV6-5 and TRBJ1-5; D possibly corresponds to TRBD1 (5 bases). Germline lookup yields CDR1 MNHEY and CDR2 SVGAGI. This CDR3 has 17 amino acids. The V gene lost 2 bases and the J gene lost 5 bases, with 19 bases spanning the gap.

This clonotype was counted only a few times. The chain uses TRBV12-3 or TRBV12-4 and TRBJ2-7; tentative D call: TRBD1 (5 bases). V lost 7 bases to trimming and J lost 3 bases, with 13 bases between them. This CDR3 is 13 amino acids long. CDR3 DNA: TGTGCCAGCACCATGACGACAGTCTACGAGCAGTACTTC. This codes for CASTMTTVYEQYF.

The chain recombines TRBV19 with TRBJ1-1; D unresolved. Per germline, CDR1 LNHDA and CDR2 SQIVND (reference sequence). Trimming removed 3 bases at V and 4 bases at J, with 9 bases between. The CDR3 has 13 amino acids. CDR3 DNA sequence: TGTGCCAGTAGTATGCGTAGTACCACTGAAGCTTTCTTT. Protein sequence: CASSMRSTTEAFF.

This clonotype was picked up a small number of times. This chain connects TRBV7-9 to TRBJ1-1, with a possible D match to TRBD1 (5 bases). The germline CDR1 and CDR2 sequences are SEHNR and FQNEAQ (reference sequence). Trimming pared 8 bases from V and 0 bases from J, leaving 16 bases between. The CDR3 extends over 15 amino acids. CDR3 sequence: CASVSGGYLNTEAFF. DNA for the CDR3: TGTGCCAGCGTCAGCGGGGGTTACTTGAACACTGAAGCTTTCTTT.

The chain joins TRBV20-1 to TRBJ1-5, with D perhaps TRBD1 (5 bases). Trimming removed 6 bases from V and 0 bases from J, with 12 bases in between. Germline CDR1 is DFQATT and CDR2 is SNEGSKA (reference sequence). There are 14 residues in the CDR3. The chain's CDR3 is CSAGGSYSNQPQHF. The DNA for the CDR3 is TGCAGTGCGGGGGGGTCCTATAGCAATCAGCCCCAGCATTTT.

This clonotype was detected a few times. V usage is TRBV12-3 or TRBV12-4 and J usage is TRBJ1-4, with 7 bases identical to TRBD1. The CDR3 runs 16 residues. After removal of 3 bases from V and 5 bases from J, the junction contained 9 bases not matched to a gene. The CDR3 here is CASSFRGRTGNEKLFF. CDR3 sequence (DNA): TGTGCCAGCAGTTTCAGGGGAAGGACAGGCAATGAAAAACTGTTTTTT.

The V gene is TRBV6-1, the J gene TRBJ2-7; 9 bases fit TRBD2. The V segment lost 10 bases and the J segment 1 base; nucleotides outside the gene matches: 5. The CDR3 totals 13 residues. Per germline, CDR1 MNHNS and CDR2 SASEGT. CDR3 in amino acids: CATLAGVSYEQYF. DNA of the CDR3: TGTGCCACCTTAGCGGGAGTGTCCTACGAGCAGTACTTC.